A single sample gave rise to the 21 T cell receptor beta chains below, sequenced in a study of regulatory T cells in long-lasting Graves disease. Time point indicated: persistent/refractory GD, antithyroid drugs over 5 years with positive TRAb. After RNA was extracted from PBMCs, the TCR library was made from it. Building of the TCR beta libraries involved iRepertoire HTBI primers and Arm-PCR of CDR3 regions. TCRdb called the multiplex PCR reads again in MiXCR, with one record for every CDR3 protein. The sample contains some 470,000 distinct CDR3 sequences, about 22% of which appear only once. Source: peripheral blood mononuclear cells (PBMCs), taken when the disease was refractory, from a patient treated with antithyroid drugs. The receptors shown here come from a female donor with Graves disease.

This clonotype showed up many times. V is TRBV5-1 and J is TRBJ2-7, with TRBD1 identical over 7 bases. In germline, CDR1 is SGHRS, CDR2 YFSETQ. The V segment lost 5 bases and the J segment 2 bases; nucleotides outside the gene matches: 4. The CDR3 has 13 residues. The CDR3 DNA reads TGCGCCAGCAGTGGACAGGTACCCTACGAGCAGTACTTC. Amino acids: CASSGQVPYEQYF.

This clonotype was seen a few times. The chain couples TRBV28 to TRBJ2-5; perhaps D is TRBD1 or TRBD2 (5 bases each). This CDR3 contains 15 residues. Per germline, CDR1 MDHEN and CDR2 SYDVKM. The V gene lost 6 bases and the J gene lost 5 bases, with 19 bases spanning the gap. The CDR3 DNA sequence: TGTGCCAGCAGCGCGCAGGGAGTCTTGGGGGAGACCCAGTACTTC. This encodes CASSAQGVLGETQYF.

At least ten counts were recorded for this clonotype. V gene TRBV20-1 combines with J gene TRBJ1-1, with 8 bases matching TRBD1. Germline V gene lookup returns CDR1 DFQATT and CDR2 SNEGSKA (reference sequence). The CDR3 extends over 14 amino acids. V lost 7 bases and J lost 2; bases outside the gene matches: 9. The CDR3 bases are TGCAGTGTAAACCAGGGGGCTAGTAACACTGAAGCTTTCTTT. This codes for CSVNQGASNTEAFF.

This clonotype appeared a few times. J is TRBJ2-7 and V is TRBV20-1; D tentatively reads TRBD1 or TRBD2 (6 bases each). Germline V gene data show CDR1 as DFQATT and CDR2 as SNEGSKA (reference sequence). V lost 5 bases, J lost 2 bases, and 10 bases lay in between. This CDR3 region has 12 residues. The chain's CDR3 is CSAAGGAYEQYF. The CDR3 nucleotides read TGCAGTGCTGCCGGGGGCGCCTACGAGCAGTACTTC.

This clonotype was seen repeatedly, ten times or more. This sequence joins TRBV28 and TRBJ2-5; 9 bases match TRBD2. The CDR3 is made up of 14 amino acids. After removal of 5 bases from V and 4 bases from J, the junction contained 5 bases not matched to a gene. The germline CDR1 and CDR2 sequences are MDHEN and SYDVKM. The CDR3 spells CASSPAGGLETQYF. The CDR3 bases are TGTGCCAGCAGTCCAGCGGGAGGCCTAGAGACCCAGTACTTC. Full variable domain (missing parts from reference TRBV28 and TRBJ2-5): DVKVTQSSRYLVKRTGEKVFLECVQDMDHENMFWYRQDPGLGLRLIYFSYDVKMKEKGDIPEGYSVSREKKERFSLILESASTNQTSMYLCASSPAGGLETQYFGPGTRLLVL.

V gene TRBV28 combines with J gene TRBJ2-6; the D is unclear. The length of the CDR3 is 16 residues. Germline CDR1 MDHEN, CDR2 SYDVKM. V lost 5 bases and J 2 bases, leaving 13 bases between the germline ends. The CDR3 coding sequence is TGTGCCAGCAGTGGGCTTGGTACGCCTGGGGCCAACGTCCTGACTTTC. It translates to CASSGLGTPGANVLTF.

The rearrangement links TRBV5-6 to TRBJ2-5; tentatively, D is TRBD1 or TRBD2 (6 bases each). CDR1 and CDR2 (germline): SGHDT, YYEEEE. The CDR3 contains 15 residues. V shed 7 bases and J shed 4 bases, with 20 bases lying between them. The CDR3: CASLSGWGAPETQYF. The CDR3 DNA is TGTGCCAGCCTCTCCGGGTGGGGGGCGCCAGAGACCCAGTACTTC.

This clonotype was seen ten or more times. This chain links TRBV11-1 with TRBJ1-1; D remains ambiguous. The germline V gene has CDR1 SGHAT and CDR2 FQDESV (reference sequence). This CDR3 contains 14 residues. Between the trimmed V and J ends, which lost 5 bases and 1 base, there was a span of 11 bases. CDR3 sequence: CASSTPARNTEAFF. CDR3 DNA: TGTGCCAGCAGCACGCCTGCCAGGAACACTGAAGCTTTCTTT.

There are many counts of this clonotype. V is TRBV29-1 and J is TRBJ1-1, with D unresolved. The germline V gene encodes CDR1 SQVTM and CDR2 ANQGSEA. V was clipped by 6 bases and J by 2 bases, with 10 bases between them. The CDR3 extends over 12 amino acids. The CDR3 loop reads CSVGEVNTEAFF. The CDR3, as DNA: TGCAGCGTGGGAGAGGTAAACACTGAAGCTTTCTTT.

Comments on this clonotype: This clone may be a read error of a much larger clone one base away. The gene calls are TRBV24-1 and TRBJ2-4; 7 bases align to TRBD2. This CDR3 contains 17 residues. Per germline, CDR1 KGHDR and CDR2 SFDVKD. The DNA for the CDR3 is TGTGCCACCAGTGATTCTAGCGGCAATATAGCCAAAAACATTCAGCACTTC. Translation: CATSDSSGNIAKNIQHF.

There are a few counts of this clonotype. V gene TRBV20-1 combines with J gene TRBJ2-5; 7 bases agree with TRBD2. This CDR3 contains 14 residues. The germline gives CDR1 DFQATT, CDR2 SNEGSKA (reference sequence). Trimming at V came to 4 bases and at J to 2 bases, leaving 7 bases not matched to a gene. This CDR3 is CSANSGQLQETQYF. In DNA form, the CDR3 reads TGCAGTGCTAATAGCGGGCAGCTACAAGAGACCCAGTACTTC.

The chain carries TRBV19 and TRBJ2-3; D unclear. The CDR3 runs to 15 residues. Germline V gene lookup returns CDR1 LNHDA and CDR2 SQIVND (reference sequence). The V end was cut by 6 bases, the J end by 1 base, with 14 bases between. CDR3 in amino acids: CASSITPSGTDTQYF. The CDR3 DNA reads as TGTGCCAGTAGCATCACCCCTTCGGGCACAGATACGCAGTATTTT.

This clonotype was seen only a few times. The V and J genes are TRBV12-3 or TRBV12-4 and TRBJ2-7; D possibly corresponds to TRBD1 (6 bases). V lost 2 bases and J lost 4, with 12 bases in between. The CDR3 has 14 residues. CDR3: CASSLRGRIYEQYF. The CDR3 DNA sequence: TGTGCCAGCAGTTTAAGGGGGAGAATTTACGAGCAGTACTTC.

The V call is TRBV6-1, the J call TRBJ1-2; D remains ambiguous. Germline V lookup: CDR1 MNHNS, CDR2 SASEGT. This CDR3 is 11 amino acids long. CDR3 in amino acids: CATSHNYGYTF. DNA of the CDR3: TGTGCGACGAGTCACAACTATGGCTACACCTTC.

This clonotype has just a few counts. The CDR3 sequence is CASSQDGTEHSNQPQHF. The CDR3 region has the DNA TGCGCCAGCAGCCAAGACGGGACGGAACATAGCAATCAGCCCCAGCATTTT. The gene calls are TRBV4-1 and TRBJ1-5; D perhaps matches TRBD1 (5 bases). Germline-derived CDR1 and CDR2 are MGHRA and YSYEKL. V lost 0 bases to trimming and J lost 0 bases, with 12 bases between them. The CDR3 runs to 17 residues.

There are many counts of this clonotype. This chain links TRBV28 with TRBJ1-4; 7 nucleotides line up with TRBD1. Per germline, CDR1 MDHEN and CDR2 SYDVKM. This CDR3 contains 17 residues. With 6 bases clipped from V and 1 base from J, the junction kept 11 bases outside the gene matches. The CDR3 reads CASRQRTGLVTNEKLFF. The CDR3 coding sequence is TGTGCCAGCAGACAGAGGACAGGCTTAGTAACTAATGAAAAACTGTTTTTT.

The CDR3 sequence: CASSQGQGWEKLFF. Here the CDR3 DNA reads TGTGCCAGCAGCCAGGGACAGGGTTGGGAAAAACTGTTTTTT. V gene TRBV7-2 combines with J gene TRBJ1-4, with 9 bases that match TRBD1. Germline CDR1 and CDR2: SGHTA and FQGNSA. This CDR3 contains 14 residues. V shed 5 bases and J 8 bases; nucleotides not matched to a gene: 6.

The chain couples TRBV5-1 to TRBJ1-3, with 7 bases identical to TRBD1. Germline V gives CDR1 SGHRS, CDR2 YFSETQ. After removal of 6 bases from V and 4 bases from J, the junction contained 7 bases not matched to a gene. The CDR3 covers 14 residues. CDR3 loop: CASTDTGEGNTIYF. DNA of the CDR3: TGCGCCAGCACCGACACAGGGGAAGGAAACACCATATATTTT.

This clonotype has a count of ten or more. The chain combines TRBV5-1 with TRBJ1-2; possible D gene TRBD1, 5 bases. V was clipped by 5 bases and J by 3 bases, with 11 bases between them. The germline V gene has CDR1 SGHRS and CDR2 YFSETQ. This CDR3 is 13 amino acids long. This chain's CDR3 is CASRGEGHYGYTF. The DNA for the CDR3 is TGCGCCAGCAGAGGGGAGGGTCACTATGGCTACACCTTC.

In this sample, this clonotype turned up a few times. The chain carries TRBV3-1 and TRBJ1-1; the D gene is possibly TRBD1 (5 bases). The V gene lost 3 bases and the J gene lost 0 bases, with 8 bases spanning the gap. Germline loops: CDR1 LGHDT, CDR2 YNNKEL (reference sequence). The CDR3 contains 14 residues. The CDR3 region is CASSQTVMNTEAFF. The CDR3 nucleotides are TGTGCCAGCAGCCAGACAGTTATGAACACTGAAGCTTTCTTT.

The V call is TRBV2, the J call TRBJ1-4; 9 bases are shared with TRBD1. V was pared by 8 bases and J by 6 bases, with 13 bases of the junction left unmatched. The CDR3 is 16 amino acids. Per germline, CDR1 SNHLY and CDR2 FYNNEI. The chain's CDR3 is CASLQSRDREDEKLFF. CDR3 nucleotides: TGTGCCAGCCTCCAGTCCCGGGACAGGGAAGATGAAAAACTGTTTTTT. The variable domain in full, with the rest retrieved from reference TRBV2 and TRBJ1-4, is EPEVTQTPSHQVTQMGQEVILRCVPISNHLYFYWYRQILGQKVEFLVSFYNNEISEKSEIFDDQFSVERPDGSNFTLKIRSTKLEDSAMYFCASLQSRDREDEKLFFGSGTQLSVL.